Listed here are 26 T cell receptor beta chains from one sample, sequenced in a study of circulating and synovial CD4+ cells in juvenile arthritis. Here immunoSEQ multiplex PCR was the method, and the copy in TCRdb shows in-frame clones only, minus some. The sample carries roughly 32,000 clones, about 95% recorded once. Sample: CD4+ T cells from blood. All receptors derive from a human donor with juvenile idiopathic arthritis.

The chain links TRBV15 to TRBJ2-7; 10 bases fit TRBD2. The CDR3 is made up of 15 amino acids. CDR1 is LNHNV, CDR2 YYDKDF, per germline (reference sequence). The V and J ends lost 4 bases and 1 base, in that order; junction bases with no gene match: 4. The CDR3 DNA reads TGTGCCACCAGCACTACAGCGGGAGGGTCCTACGAGCAGTACTTC. Encoded protein: CATSTTAGGSYEQYF. Complete variable domain (other parts from reference TRBV15 and TRBJ2-7): DAMVIQNPRYQVTQFGKPVTLSCSQTLNHNVMYWYQQKSSQAPKLLFHYYDKDFNNEADTPDNFQSRRPNTSFCFLDIRSPGLGDTAMYLCATSTTAGGSYEQYFGPGTRLTVT.

The V call is TRBV5-1, the J call TRBJ2-1; 10 bases line up with TRBD2. V dropped 4 bases and J dropped 4; count of bases not matched to a gene: 5. The CDR3 totals 15 residues. Per the germline V gene, CDR1 is SGHRS and CDR2 is YFSETQ. The CDR3 sequence is CASSRLAGEYNEQFF. The CDR3 bases are TGCGCCAGCAGCCGCCTAGCGGGGGAGTACAATGAGCAGTTCTTC.

This sequence joins TRBV7-7 and TRBJ2-6; 7 bases agree with TRBD1. The CDR3 length is 17 residues. In germline, CDR1 is SSHAT, CDR2 FNYEAQ (reference sequence). V shed 1 base and J 0 bases; nucleotides not matched to a gene: 3. The CDR3 region is CASSLGAGGSGANVLTF. The CDR3 coding sequence is TGTGCCAGCAGCTTAGGGGCAGGGGGCTCTGGGGCCAACGTCCTGACTTTC.

The chain has TRBV7-9 and TRBJ1-5; 10 bases map to TRBD1. This CDR3 region has 15 residues. V gave up 5 bases and J gave up 7 bases; unmatched junction bases: 8. Germline CDR1 and CDR2: SEHNR and FQNEAQ (reference sequence). The CDR3 is CASSPPGTGAQPQHF. In DNA, the CDR3 is TGTGCCAGCAGCCCCCCCGGGACAGGGGCACAGCCCCAGCATTTT.

The rearrangement uses TRBV6-5 and TRBJ1-1; TRBD1 matches at 9 bases. The CDR3 sequence is 15 residues long. CDR1 and CDR2 (germline): MNHEY, SVGAGI. J was trimmed by 4 bases and V by 6 bases; bases with no gene match: 9. The CDR3 region is CASRGTGLGGTEAFF. The CDR3 DNA sequence: TGTGCCAGCAGGGGGACAGGGTTAGGTGGCACTGAAGCTTTCTTT.

CDR3 protein: CASSLDGIAWGDENTEAFF. The CDR3 DNA follows: TGTGCCAGCAGCTTAGACGGAATAGCATGGGGGGATGAAAACACTGAAGCTTTCTTT. The chain couples TRBV7-8 to TRBJ1-1; weak D call: TRBD1 (5 bases). Germline CDR1 SGHVS, CDR2 FQNEAQ. Trimming pared 1 base from V and 2 bases from J, leaving 23 bases between. The length of the CDR3 is 19 residues.

The V gene is TRBV10-3, the J gene TRBJ2-2, with D perhaps matching TRBD1 (6 bases). CDR1 is ENHRY, CDR2 SYGVKD, per germline. V shed 3 bases and J shed 5 bases, with 16 bases lying between them. This CDR3 comprises 16 residues. The CDR3 is CAISDLARGETGELFF. CDR3 sequence (DNA): TGTGCCATCAGTGATTTGGCCAGGGGTGAAACCGGGGAGCTGTTTTTT.

The chain uses TRBV7-2 and TRBJ1-5; D ambiguous. Germline values: CDR1 SGHTA, CDR2 FQGNSA. This CDR3 region has 15 residues. V lost 5 bases and J 0 bases, leaving 11 bases between the germline ends. CDR3 sequence reads: CASSRNKNSNQPQHF. CDR3 DNA sequence: TGTGCCAGCAGCCGTAACAAGAATAGCAATCAGCCCCAGCATTTT.

This rearrangement joins TRBV6-1 to TRBJ2-1; D ambiguous. This CDR3 spans 11 amino acids. Trimming stripped 4 bases from V and 4 bases from J, with 2 bases between. Germline V lookup: CDR1 MNHNS, CDR2 SASEGT. The CDR3 nucleotides are TGTGCCAGCAGTGCATACAATGAGCAGTTCTTC. It translates to CASSAYNEQFF.

The chain combines TRBV11-2 with TRBJ1-2; 8 bases align to TRBD1. The CDR3 sequence is 16 residues long. With 1 base clipped from V and 4 bases from J, the junction kept 8 bases outside the gene matches. Germline CDR1 SGHAT, CDR2 FQNNGV. The CDR3 nucleotides read TGTGCCAGCAGCTTAGGGAGGGGACAGGTTTTCTATGGCTACACCTTC. As protein: CASSLGRGQVFYGYTF.

This clone was counted only a few times. This chain links TRBV7-6 with TRBJ1-3; the D gene is possibly TRBD1 (6 bases). Deletions cut 2 bases from V and 0 bases from J, with 14 bases between. Germline V gives CDR1 SGHVS, CDR2 FNYEAQ. The CDR3 is 17 amino acids. The DNA for the CDR3 is TGTGCCAGCAGCTTAAGGGACACAAAGAGCTCTGGAAACACCATATATTTT. As protein: CASSLRDTKSSGNTIYF.

The chain couples TRBV12-5 to TRBJ1-2; TRBD1 aligns across 12 bases. Trimming removed 1 base from V and 4 bases from J; junction bases left unmatched: 7. Germline-derived CDR1 and CDR2 are LGHNT and FRNRAP. There are 17 residues in the CDR3. The CDR3 coding sequence is TGTGCTAGTGGTTTGGCATCCGGGACAGGGGGCGCCTATGGCTACACCTTC. Translated, it gives CASGLASGTGGAYGYTF.

This CDR3 is CASSVLTGEQFF. The CDR3 DNA sequence: TGTGCCAGCAGCGTATTAACAGGAGAGCAGTTCTTC. The J gene is TRBJ2-1, the V gene TRBV9, with a tentative D call TRBD1 (5 bases). The CDR3 runs 12 residues. Trimming shortened V by 1 base and J by 10 bases, and 9 bases separated the two germline ends. CDR1 and CDR2 from the germline V gene are SGDLS and YYNGEE.

This rearrangement joins TRBV15 to TRBJ2-7, with a tentative D call TRBD2 (5 bases). V was trimmed by 0 bases and J by 3 bases, leaving 9 bases between them. Per the germline V gene, CDR1 is LNHNV and CDR2 is YYDKDF (reference sequence). The CDR3 length is 14 residues. In DNA, the CDR3 is TGTGCCACCAGCAGAGATGGAGGCCTCTACGAGCAGTACTTC. Translated, it gives CATSRDGGLYEQYF.

J is TRBJ1-1 and V is TRBV28; TRBD1 matches at 7 bases. Germline V gives CDR1 MDHEN, CDR2 SYDVKM. V was clipped by 3 bases and J by 4 bases; unmatched bases: 2. The CDR3 runs to 13 residues. Here the CDR3 reads CASSLRQGTEAFF. CDR3 nucleotide sequence: TGTGCCAGCAGTTTGAGACAGGGCACTGAAGCTTTCTTT.

V and J are TRBV4-1 and TRBJ1-5; TRBD1 is a possible D gene (5 bases). V dropped 1 base and J dropped 3 bases, with 10 bases sitting between them. This CDR3 spans 15 amino acids. Germline CDR1 reads MGHRA; CDR2 reads YSYEKL. CDR3 in amino acids: CASSQVQGTNQPQHF. CDR3 bases: TGCGCCAGCAGCCAAGTTCAGGGAACCAATCAGCCCCAGCATTTT.

CDR3 sequence: CASSPNRDGNEQYF. DNA of the CDR3: TGTGCCAGCAGCCCGAACAGGGATGGAAACGAGCAGTACTTC. J is TRBJ2-7 and V is TRBV7-3, with D perhaps matching TRBD1 (6 bases). This CDR3 contains 14 residues. V lost 5 bases and J lost 5, with 16 bases in between. Per germline, CDR1 SGHTA and CDR2 FQGTGA. The full variable domain, completed using reference TRBV7-3 and TRBJ2-7, is GAGVSQTPSNKVTEKGKYVELRCDPISGHTALYWYRQSLGQGPEFLIYFQGTGAADDSGLPNDRFFAVRPEGSVSTLKIQRTERGDSAVYLCASSPNRDGNEQYFGPGTRLTVT.

The chain recombines TRBV6-1 with TRBJ2-2, with D maybe TRBD2 (5 bases). Germline V gene data show CDR1 as MNHNS and CDR2 as SASEGT. V was clipped by 6 bases and J by 4 bases, with 9 bases between them. The CDR3 runs to 13 residues. CDR3 region: CASRVDFTGELFF. The DNA for the CDR3 is TGTGCCAGCAGGGTGGACTTCACCGGGGAGCTGTTTTTT.

In this sample, this clone turned up once. J is TRBJ2-7 and V is TRBV7-2; TRBD1 is a possible D gene (6 bases). V lost 7 bases, J lost 0 bases, and 13 bases lay in between. This CDR3 comprises 14 residues. The germline gives CDR1 SGHTA, CDR2 FQGNSA. CDR3 sequence (DNA): TGTGCCAGCAAATATGACAGGAGCTCCTACGAGCAGTACTTC. It yields the protein CASKYDRSSYEQYF.

This chain links TRBV25-1 with TRBJ2-1, with a weak D call TRBD1 (6 bases). CDR3 size: 11 residues. Trimming removed 3 bases at V and 13 bases at J, with 10 bases between. Germline CDR1 reads MGHDK; CDR2 reads SYGVNS. The DNA for the CDR3 is TGTGCCAGCAGTGAGGTACAGGGTCAGTTCTTC. Amino acid sequence: CASSEVQGQFF.

The chain carries TRBV18 and TRBJ1-2; TRBD1 is a possible D gene (5 bases). The CDR3 runs to 16 residues. V was trimmed by 2 bases and J by 3 bases, leaving 16 bases between them. Per the germline V gene, CDR1 is KGHSH and CDR2 is LQKENI. The CDR3: CASSPAGWASDYGYTF. For the CDR3, the DNA is TGTGCCAGCTCACCAGCAGGGTGGGCGTCAGACTATGGCTACACCTTC.

The V and J genes are TRBV2 and TRBJ2-1; TRBD2 agrees at 10 bases. V was pared by 2 bases and J by 2 bases, with 3 bases of the junction left unmatched. Germline V lookup: CDR1 SNHLY, CDR2 FYNNEI. This CDR3 region has 16 residues. The CDR3 is CASSESSGRTYNEQFF. DNA of the CDR3: TGTGCCAGCAGTGAATCTAGCGGGAGAACCTACAATGAGCAGTTCTTC.

The V call is TRBV7-9, the J call TRBJ1-2; D unclear. This CDR3 spans 16 amino acids. V was trimmed by 2 bases and J by 0 bases, leaving 13 bases between them. Looked up from germline, CDR1 is SEHNR and CDR2 is FQNEAQ (reference sequence). The CDR3 coding sequence is TGTGCCAGCAGCTTACCGGTGCGGGGAGCTAACTATGGCTACACCTTC. It yields the protein CASSLPVRGANYGYTF.

The V call is TRBV5-1, the J call TRBJ2-5; TRBD2 agrees at 8 bases. This CDR3 is built from 19 residues. The ends lost 0 bases at V and 4 bases at J; junction bases unmatched: 17. Per germline, CDR1 SGHRS and CDR2 YFSETQ. This CDR3 is CASSLEGSFRGRRGETQYF. The CDR3 DNA follows: TGCGCCAGCAGCTTGGAGGGCTCTTTTCGCGGGAGGAGGGGAGAGACCCAGTACTTC.

V usage is TRBV19 and J usage is TRBJ2-1, with D perhaps TRBD2 (6 bases). The CDR3 extends over 14 amino acids. Deletions cut 1 base from V and 7 bases from J, with 11 bases between. Germline values: CDR1 LNHDA, CDR2 SQIVND (reference sequence). CDR3 bases: TGTGCCAGTAGTATAGCAGCGGGCGGGAATGAGCAGTTCTTC. This sequence encodes CASSIAAGGNEQFF.

The chain carries TRBV4-3 and TRBJ2-2, with D possibly TRBD2 on 5 matching bases. Germline V gene sequence: CDR1 LGHNA, CDR2 YSLEER. V was trimmed by 1 base and J by 1 base, leaving 10 bases between them. The length of the CDR3 is 16 residues. In nucleotides, the CDR3 is TGCGCCAGCAGCCAAGGGGCAGCGGTGAACACCGGGGAGCTGTTTTTT. Protein sequence: CASSQGAAVNTGELFF.